This T cell receptor (beta chain) derives from a study of tumor-infiltrating lymphocytes in localized non-small cell lung cancer. Clones were read by immunoSEQ multiplex PCR, and TCRdb kept only the in-frame ones, dropping some. Counted here are approximately 12,000 clones, roughly 66% occurring once; the ten biggest clones make up 11%. Losses at the gene ends were 0 bases for V and 7 bases for J; bases not matched to a gene: 4. Germline V CDR1 and CDR2: SGHNT, YYREEE (reference sequence). The CDR3 is made up of 14 amino acids. Material for sequencing was uninvolved lung tissue not adjacent to the tumor. The receptor's source is a human donor with non-small cell lung cancer. The genes are TRBV5-4 and TRBJ1-1, with 9 bases aligning to TRBD1. The CDR3 region has the DNA TGTGCCAGCAGCTTGGGGGACAGGGTGAATGAAGCTTTCTTT. This encodes CASSLGDRVNEAFF. The complete variable domain, with remaining parts taken from reference TRBV5-4 and TRBJ1-1, reads ETGVTQSPTHLIKTRGQQVTLRCSSQSGHNTVSWYQQALGQGPQFIFQYYREEENGRGNFPPRFSGLQFPNYSSELNVNALELDDSALYLCASSLGDRVNEAFFGQGTRLTVV.